This is a list of T cell receptor beta chains from one sample in a study of T-cell memory formation after mild COVID-19. TCRdb used MiXCR to reprocess the 5' RACE reads, holding one entry per CDR3 protein. The table records fewer than 90,000 distinct CDR3 sequences, approximately 15% of them present only once. The specimen was PBMCs or a T cell subset sorted from them (not recorded which). These receptors came from an adult woman who had mild COVID-19 (a few samples of this study predate the infection). Cell type and time point are not known. CDR3s include the opening cysteine and the closing phenylalanine or tryptophan. A D gene is named only where the DNA matches it firmly. Not all rows give a size; the values are once, few, many and, for expanded clones, a class.

clone size: -
D gene: -
J gene: TRBJ2-7
V gene: TRBV5-1
CDR3 DNA: TGCGCCAGCAGCTTGGAACAGGGCGTCTACGAGCAGTACTTC
CDR3 protein: CASSLEQGVYEQYF

clone size: -
D gene: -
J gene: TRBJ1-2
V gene: TRBV7-2
CDR3 DNA: TGTGCCAGCAGCTCGACTCACCCGGGCCATGGCTACACCTTC
CDR3 protein: CASSSTHPGHGYTF

clone size: -
D gene: -
J gene: TRBJ1-1
V gene: TRBV6-5
CDR3 DNA: TGTGCCAGCAGTCCGGGAATGAACACTGAAGCTTTCTTT
CDR3 protein: CASSPGMNTEAFF

clone size: few
D gene: TRBD1
J gene: TRBJ2-7
V gene: TRBV20-1
CDR3 DNA: TGCAGTGCTCTCCGGGACAGGGGACCCGCCGAGCAGTACTTC
CDR3 protein: CSALRDRGPAEQYF

clone size: few
D gene: TRBD1
J gene: TRBJ1-6
V gene: TRBV12-3/TRBV12-4
CDR3 DNA: TGTGCCAGCAGCCCGGTGACAGGGGAACTAAATTCACCCCTCCACTTT
CDR3 protein: CASSPVTGELNSPLHF

clone size: few
D gene: -
J gene: TRBJ1-1
V gene: TRBV9
CDR3 DNA: TGTGCCAGCAGCATGCCTCCGCAGGGAGGCACTGAAGCTTTCTTT
CDR3 protein: CASSMPPQGGTEAFF

clone size: few
D gene: TRBD2
J gene: TRBJ2-1
V gene: TRBV4-1
CDR3 DNA: TGCGCCAGCAGCCAGAAGTCTAGCGGGAGATGGAATGAGCAGTTCTTC
CDR3 protein: CASSQKSSGRWNEQFF

clone size: -
D gene: TRBD1
J gene: TRBJ2-7
V gene: TRBV4-1
CDR3 DNA: TGCGCCAGCAGCCGCTTGGGACAGTCCCCCGTTTACGAGCAGTACTTC
CDR3 protein: CASSRLGQSPVYEQYF

clone size: few
D gene: -
J gene: TRBJ2-7
V gene: TRBV7-8
CDR3 DNA: TGTGCCAGCAGCATAGACAGGTTCGGCTACGAGCAGTACTTC
CDR3 protein: CASSIDRFGYEQYF

clone size: -
D gene: -
J gene: TRBJ1-2
V gene: TRBV3-1
CDR3 DNA: TGTGCCAGCAGCCGAAAGGTGGGCTATGGCTACACCTTC
CDR3 protein: CASSRKVGYGYTF

clone size: few
D gene: -
J gene: TRBJ2-3
V gene: TRBV2
CDR3 DNA: TGTGCCAGCAGTGAAGCGCTGAGGGACAGCACAGATACGCAGTATTTT
CDR3 protein: CASSEALRDSTDTQYF

clone size: -
D gene: -
J gene: TRBJ2-7
V gene: TRBV2
CDR3 DNA: TGTGCCAGCAGTGAAATCGGGACGCCCCTCGAGCAGTACTTC
CDR3 protein: CASSEIGTPLEQYF

clone size: -
D gene: TRBD1
J gene: TRBJ2-1
V gene: TRBV2
CDR3 DNA: TGTGCCAGCAGTGGACAGGGGAGGCACAATGAGCAGTTCTTC
CDR3 protein: CASSGQGRHNEQFF

clone size: few
D gene: -
J gene: TRBJ1-1
V gene: TRBV15
CDR3 DNA: TGTGCCACCAGCAGAGATCAAGTGACACGCGTGAATACTGAAGCTTTCTTT
CDR3 protein: CATSRDQVTRVNTEAFF

clone size: -
D gene: TRBD2
J gene: TRBJ2-7
V gene: TRBV20-1
CDR3 DNA: TGCAGTGCTATCGCCGGACTAGCCAACTACGAGCAGTACTTC
CDR3 protein: CSAIAGLANYEQYF

clone size: few
D gene: -
J gene: TRBJ2-2
V gene: TRBV12-3/TRBV12-4
CDR3 DNA: TGTGCCAGCACCTGGAGGTTTAACGGGGAGCTGTTTTTT
CDR3 protein: CASTWRFNGELFF

clone size: few
D gene: -
J gene: TRBJ2-7
V gene: TRBV5-6
CDR3 DNA: TGTGCCAGCAGCTTGGAGGGACTTAGTTACGAGCAGTACTTC
CDR3 protein: CASSLEGLSYEQYF

clone size: many
D gene: TRBD2
J gene: TRBJ2-5
V gene: TRBV7-9
CDR3 DNA: TGTGCCACCGGAGGCGGGGGTAGCCAAGAGACCCAGTACTTC
CDR3 protein: CATGGGGSQETQYF

clone size: -
D gene: TRBD2
J gene: TRBJ2-1
V gene: TRBV4-1
CDR3 DNA: TGCGCCAGCAGCCAAGAGCTGGGACTAGCGGGGGGGCGAGCTTCCTACAATGAGCAGTTCTTC
CDR3 protein: CASSQELGLAGGRASYNEQFF

clone size: few
D gene: -
J gene: TRBJ1-6
V gene: TRBV6-6
CDR3 DNA: TGTGCCAGCAGTTACTCGTATGCGGCACCCCTCCACTTT
CDR3 protein: CASSYSYAAPLHF

clone size: -
D gene: -
J gene: TRBJ1-5
V gene: TRBV20-1
CDR3 DNA: TGCAGTGCTAGAGAGCGGATTAGCAATCAGCCCCAGCATTTT
CDR3 protein: CSARERISNQPQHF

clone size: medium-sized
D gene: TRBD1
J gene: TRBJ2-7
V gene: TRBV30
CDR3 DNA: TGTGCCTGGGGACAGGCCTACGAGCAGTACTTC
CDR3 protein: CAWGQAYEQYF

clone size: -
D gene: TRBD1
J gene: TRBJ2-7
V gene: TRBV5-1
CDR3 DNA: TGCGCCAGCAGCTTCGGACAGGGGCTTCGGTACGAGCAGTACTTC
CDR3 protein: CASSFGQGLRYEQYF

clone size: few
D gene: -
J gene: TRBJ2-2
V gene: TRBV24-1
CDR3 DNA: TGTGCCACCAGTGAGCATCGGACAGTCACCGGGGAGCTGTTTTTT
CDR3 protein: CATSEHRTVTGELFF

clone size: few
D gene: -
J gene: TRBJ2-1
V gene: TRBV7-9
CDR3 DNA: TGTGCCAGCAGTTCCAGCGGAGGGAGCCTAGTAAGCAATGAGCAGTTCTTC
CDR3 protein: CASSSSGGSLVSNEQFF

clone size: few
D gene: -
J gene: TRBJ2-1
V gene: TRBV3-1
CDR3 DNA: TGTGCCAGCAGCCAAGATCGGGCGGGTTCCTACAATGAGCAGTTCTTC
CDR3 protein: CASSQDRAGSYNEQFF

clone size: few
D gene: -
J gene: TRBJ2-7
V gene: TRBV20-1
CDR3 DNA: TGCAGTGCCCAGAACCCCGCCGGGTCCTCAACCTACGAGCAGTACTTC
CDR3 protein: CSAQNPAGSSTYEQYF

clone size: -
D gene: TRBD1
J gene: TRBJ2-1
V gene: TRBV12-3/TRBV12-4
CDR3 DNA: TGTGCCAGCAGTTTATTGGGGACAGGGGCTAGGGGCTTTTACCAGTTCTTC
CDR3 protein: CASSLLGTGARGFYQFF

clone size: many
D gene: -
J gene: TRBJ2-3
V gene: TRBV7-9
CDR3 DNA: TGTGCCAGCAGCCTAACCGGGACTCACACAGATACGCAGTATTTT
CDR3 protein: CASSLTGTHTDTQYF

clone size: few
D gene: -
J gene: TRBJ1-5
V gene: TRBV24-1
CDR3 DNA: TGTGCCACCAGTGCGCGGGGAAATCAGCCCCAGCATTTT
CDR3 protein: CATSARGNQPQHF

clone size: -
D gene: -
J gene: TRBJ2-5
V gene: TRBV2
CDR3 DNA: TGTGCCAGCCGAGCGGCTCGAGGAGAGACCCAGTACTTC
CDR3 protein: CASRAARGETQYF

clone size: few
D gene: -
J gene: TRBJ2-3
V gene: TRBV6-5
CDR3 DNA: TGTGCCAGCAGTGCCTTTGGGCACAATAGAGCAGATACGCAGTATTTT
CDR3 protein: CASSAFGHNRADTQYF

clone size: few
D gene: -
J gene: TRBJ2-3
V gene: TRBV9
CDR3 DNA: TGTGCCAGCAGCCCCCGCCACGGAGGTACCGGCACAGATACGCAGTATTTT
CDR3 protein: CASSPRHGGTGTDTQYF

clone size: -
D gene: -
J gene: TRBJ2-2
V gene: TRBV5-1
CDR3 DNA: TGCGCCAGCAGCTTGGAACAGGGAGACACCGGGGAGCTGTTTTTT
CDR3 protein: CASSLEQGDTGELFF

clone size: few
D gene: -
J gene: TRBJ2-7
V gene: TRBV5-4
CDR3 DNA: TGTGCCAGCAGAGGGGACCGCGCCTACGAGCAGTACTTC
CDR3 protein: CASRGDRAYEQYF

clone size: few
D gene: -
J gene: TRBJ2-2
V gene: TRBV4-3
CDR3 DNA: TGCGCCAGCAGCCAAGATTCCGAGGGGGGGGAGCTGTTTTTT
CDR3 protein: CASSQDSEGGELFF

clone size: few
D gene: TRBD1
J gene: TRBJ2-7
V gene: TRBV12-3/TRBV12-4
CDR3 DNA: TGTGCCAGCAGCCCACGGGACAGGGGGATATACGAGCAGTACTTC
CDR3 protein: CASSPRDRGIYEQYF

clone size: many
D gene: TRBD2
J gene: TRBJ2-7
V gene: TRBV7-9
CDR3 DNA: TGTGCCAGCAGCTCCACTAGCGGGATTTACGAGCAGTACTTC
CDR3 protein: CASSSTSGIYEQYF

clone size: few
D gene: TRBD2
J gene: TRBJ2-1
V gene: TRBV10-3
CDR3 DNA: TGTGCCATCAGTGAGGAGCGGGAGGCCTACAATGAGCAGTTCTTC
CDR3 protein: CAISEEREAYNEQFF

clone size: few
D gene: -
J gene: TRBJ2-7
V gene: TRBV5-1
CDR3 DNA: TGCGCCAGCAGCTTGGATTACCCGGGATCCTCCAGCTCCTACGAGCAGTACTTC
CDR3 protein: CASSLDYPGSSSSYEQYF

clone size: -
D gene: TRBD1
J gene: TRBJ1-1
V gene: TRBV5-1
CDR3 DNA: TGCGCCAGCAGCTTGGTGGAGGGGGCGGGGAACACTGAAGCTTTCTTT
CDR3 protein: CASSLVEGAGNTEAFF

clone size: -
D gene: -
J gene: TRBJ2-1
V gene: TRBV7-6
CDR3 DNA: TGTGCCAGCAGCACTCAGTTAGGGTACAATGAGCAGTTCTTC
CDR3 protein: CASSTQLGYNEQFF